There are a few counts of the clone carrying this TCR beta chain. The antigen is unknown. MiXCR was run by TCRdb on the RT-PCR reads, yielding one entry per CDR3 protein. The sample consists of 550,000 to 800,000 distinct CDR3 sequences, approximately 15% of them appearing once. This entry belongs to a study of response to subunit inactivated influenza vaccine. General observations from the study: Each seasonal influenza vaccination recruits few new T cells, the authors suggested.

Germline lookup yields CDR1 SGHDN and CDR2 FVKESK. The V end lost 2 bases, the J end lost 3 bases, and 16 bases lay between the germline ends. The CDR3 spans 16 residues. This sequence joins TRBV14 and TRBJ1-1; D is perhaps TRBD1 (6 bases). Material: PBMCs from blood, obtained 14 to 15 days before vaccination. The sequence came from a man aged 50 to 60 who received an inactivated influenza vaccine. The CDR3 DNA is TGTGCCAGCAGCCAACAGGGGTTTTTGGATTACACTGAAGCTTTCTTT. Its translation: CASSQQGFLDYTEAFF.